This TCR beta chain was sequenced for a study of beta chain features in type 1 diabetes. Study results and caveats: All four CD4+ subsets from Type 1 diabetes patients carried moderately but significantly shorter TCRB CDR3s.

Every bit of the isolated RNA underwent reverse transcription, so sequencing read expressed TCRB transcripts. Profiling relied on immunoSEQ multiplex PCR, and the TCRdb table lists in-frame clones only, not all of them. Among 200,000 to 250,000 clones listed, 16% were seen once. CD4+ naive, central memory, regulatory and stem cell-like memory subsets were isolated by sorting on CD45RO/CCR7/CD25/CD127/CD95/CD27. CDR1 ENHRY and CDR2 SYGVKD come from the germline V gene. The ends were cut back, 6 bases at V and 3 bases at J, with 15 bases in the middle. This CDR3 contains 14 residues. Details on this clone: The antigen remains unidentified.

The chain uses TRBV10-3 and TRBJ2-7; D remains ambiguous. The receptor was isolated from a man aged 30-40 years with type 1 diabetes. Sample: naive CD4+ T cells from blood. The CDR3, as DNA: TGTGCCATCAGATGGGGTTCAAGAAACTACGAGCAGTACTTC. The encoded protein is CAIRWGSRNYEQYF.